This TCR beta chain stems from a study of read filtering for tumor transcriptome and immune sequencing. Across the study: Whole-transcriptome libraries were prepared after DNase treatment. IR-seq gave about 3.5 to 11 million TCR reads per sample; RNA-seq gave roughly 80 to 1273. Notes on the study in general: This fraction held mixed bone marrow immune cells after CD138-negative sorting.

Losses at the gene ends were 6 bases for V and 2 bases for J; bases not matched to a gene: 5. The CDR3 sequence is 14 residues long. Germline CDR1 and CDR2: MDHEN and SYDVKM. With respect to this clonotype: What it binds is unknown. With a much larger clone just one base away, this may be a read error.

This library used about 360 ng RNA and molecular barcoded adaptors spanning alpha/delta and beta/gamma chains. TCRdb fed the reads into MiXCR, producing one record per CDR3 protein. The sample has approximately 60,000 distinct CDR3 sequences, 20% to 25% seen once. The V gene is TRBV28, the J gene TRBJ2-5; 8 bases agree with TRBD2. The sequenced material came from a population of CD138-negative cells sorted from bone marrow. The source of this sequence is a donor at least 40 years old with multiple myeloma. CDR3 nucleotide sequence: TGTGCCAGCAGCATAGCGGGGAGGCAAGAGACCCAGTACTTC. Translated, it gives CASSIAGRQETQYF.